This TCR beta chain was recovered during a study of human T cells and chemical hapten exposure. Across the whole study: The study lasted approximately 25 weeks, and patients were dosed weekly with diphenylcyclopropenone on the scalp throughout. Patch testing was performed with 0.01% DPC on the upper back, with reading at 6 days.

MiXCR, applied by TCRdb to the RACE reads, yields one record per CDR3 protein. Of about 84,000 distinct CDR3 sequences detected, about 10% appear once; the ten largest clones hold around 5%. As to time point: patch test 2, 6 weeks after DPC sensitization. Specified treatment: therapeutic diphenylcyclopropenone sensitization with weekly scalp DPC. The authors extracted total RNA from unfractionated whole blood. General study points: TCRs at high frequency, those above 1 in 1000, did not change with DPC sensitization.

In the case of this clonotype: Its antigen remains unidentified.

This clonotype was obtained from a woman aged 45 to 65 with alopecia areata. Some clones in this sample may be carry-over from other donors' samples. Sample: whole blood, taken in connection with sensitization to the hapten diphenylcyclopropenone (DPC).

The CDR3 sequence is CASSETGRVDTQYF. Here the CDR3 DNA reads TGTGCCAGCAGTGAGACAGGGAGGGTCGATACGCAGTATTTT. The chain recombines TRBV6-4 with TRBJ2-3; perhaps D is TRBD1 or TRBD2 (7 bases each). The V gene lost 3 bases and the J gene lost 6 bases, with 13 bases spanning the gap. The germline CDR1 and CDR2 sequences are MRHNA and SNTAGT. The CDR3 is 14 amino acids.